The 9 T cell receptor beta chains reported below all come from one sample, sequenced in a study of HIV-infected patients and healthy controls. TCRdb re-called the 5' RACE reads through MiXCR, storing one row per CDR3 protein. The sample lists around 18,000 distinct CDR3 sequences; 15% to 20% were seen once. Sequencing was carried out using CD8+ T cells from blood. The receptors here all came from a human donor in good health.

This clonotype showed up many times. The chain carries TRBV7-9 and TRBJ2-1, with D unresolved. Germline values: CDR1 SEHNR, CDR2 FQNEAQ (reference sequence). The CDR3 is made up of 15 amino acids. V was clipped by 5 bases and J by 1 base, with 12 bases between them. The CDR3 DNA reads TGTGCCAGCAGCCAAGGCTGGGGTTCCTACAATGAGCAGTTCTTC. It codes for CASSQGWGSYNEQFF.

V usage is TRBV19 and J usage is TRBJ2-7, with D possibly called TRBD1 or TRBD2 (5 bases each). Germline CDR1 and CDR2: LNHDA and SQIVND (reference sequence). The length of the CDR3 is 14 residues. V was cut by 6 bases and J by 3 bases, with 15 bases left in between. CDR3 sequence (DNA): TGTGCCAGTAGCCCCGGGACCCTTTTCTACGAGCAGTACTTC. This gives the protein CASSPGTLFYEQYF.

J is TRBJ2-7 and V is TRBV5-1; 8 bases map to TRBD1. Germline values: CDR1 SGHRS, CDR2 YFSETQ. The V gene end was trimmed by 4 bases and the J gene end by 5 bases; junction bases not matched to a gene: 11. The CDR3 runs 15 residues. CDR3 loop: CASSLKESTGDEQYF. CDR3 DNA sequence: TGCGCCAGCAGCCTTAAAGAGTCGACAGGGGACGAGCAGTACTTC. Filled out from reference TRBV5-1 and TRBJ2-7, the complete variable domain reads KAGVTQTPRYLIKTRGQQVTLSCSPISGHRSVSWYQQTPGQGLQFLFEYFSETQRNKGNFPGRFSGRQFSNSRSEMNVSTLELGDSALYLCASSLKESTGDEQYFGPGTRLTVT.

V is TRBV28 and J is TRBJ1-5; D is unclear. The CDR3 has 14 residues. V shed 2 bases and J shed 3 bases, with 8 bases lying between them. CDR1 and CDR2 (germline): MDHEN, SYDVKM. DNA for the CDR3: TGTGCCAGCAGTTTACGCGGTTACAATCAGCCCCAGCATTTT. It codes for CASSLRGYNQPQHF.

This clonotype has ten or more counts. The chain carries TRBV9 and TRBJ1-1; D gene ambiguous. CDR1 is SGDLS and CDR2 is YYNGEE in the germline V gene. The V end lost 0 bases, the J end lost 0 bases, and 15 bases lay between the germline ends. The CDR3 extends over 17 amino acids. The CDR3 region has the DNA TGTGCCAGCAGCGTAGCCGAGTCGGTCTTTATGAACACTGAAGCTTTCTTT. This encodes CASSVAESVFMNTEAFF.

The chain employs TRBV19 and TRBJ1-4; the D gene is possibly TRBD1 (6 bases). The CDR3 loop spans 14 amino acids. Trimming removed 3 bases at V and 7 bases at J, with 12 bases between. Per germline, CDR1 LNHDA and CDR2 SQIVND (reference sequence). In DNA form, the CDR3 reads TGTGCCAGTAGTATTTTGGGGACAACTGAAAAACTGTTTTTT. The encoded protein is CASSILGTTEKLFF.

This clonotype was counted many times. V usage is TRBV24-1 and J usage is TRBJ1-1, with 7 bases identical to TRBD1. Losses at the gene ends were 4 bases for V and 3 bases for J; bases not matched to a gene: 7. From germline, CDR1 is KGHDR and CDR2 SFDVKD. The CDR3 is 15 amino acids. This chain's CDR3 is CATSEGGVGDTEAFF. CDR3 DNA: TGTGCCACCAGTGAAGGGGGCGTCGGGGACACTGAAGCTTTCTTT.

In its sample, this clonotype was seen many times. This chain links TRBV6-2 or TRBV6-3 with TRBJ2-1; D is uncertain. The CDR3 totals 14 residues. V was pared by 4 bases and J by 7 bases, with 14 bases between. CDR1 is MNHEY and CDR2 is SVGEGT in the germline V gene. Here the CDR3 reads CASSLLGFENEQFF. As DNA, the CDR3 is TGTGCCAGCAGTTTATTAGGTTTTGAGAATGAGCAGTTCTTC.

This clonotype was recorded many times. The V gene is TRBV4-1, the J gene TRBJ2-1; TRBD1 matches at 8 bases. The CDR3 sequence is 15 residues long. The V gene's germline CDR1 is MGHRA and CDR2 YSYEKL. V was pared by 5 bases and J by 8 bases, with 11 bases of the junction left unmatched. The CDR3 is CASSWTGQVGDEQFF. The CDR3 DNA is TGCGCCAGCAGCTGGACAGGGCAGGTTGGCGATGAGCAGTTCTTC.